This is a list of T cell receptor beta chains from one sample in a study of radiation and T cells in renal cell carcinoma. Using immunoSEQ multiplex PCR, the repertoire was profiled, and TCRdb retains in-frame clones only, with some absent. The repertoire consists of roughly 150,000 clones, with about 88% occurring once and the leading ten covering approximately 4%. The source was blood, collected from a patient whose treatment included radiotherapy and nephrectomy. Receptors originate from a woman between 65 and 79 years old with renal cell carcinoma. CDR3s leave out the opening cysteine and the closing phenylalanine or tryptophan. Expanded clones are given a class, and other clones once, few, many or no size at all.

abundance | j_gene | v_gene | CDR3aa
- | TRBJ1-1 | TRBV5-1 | ASSRQTGKGTEAF
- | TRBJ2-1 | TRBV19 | ASGLSSGGYEQF
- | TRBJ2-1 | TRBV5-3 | ARSVSGGAYNEQF
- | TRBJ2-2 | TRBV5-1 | ASSFSTLSTGELF
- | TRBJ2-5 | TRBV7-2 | ASSIFSSETQY
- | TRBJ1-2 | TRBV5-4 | ASSLGPDYGYT
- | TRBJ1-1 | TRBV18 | ASSPRTVENTEAF
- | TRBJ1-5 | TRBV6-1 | ASSEGWPNQPQH
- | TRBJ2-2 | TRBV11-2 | ASSLGHRLDPSNTGELF
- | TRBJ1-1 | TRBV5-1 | ASSLGDRVTEAF
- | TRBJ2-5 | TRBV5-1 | ASSLSSGGTQY
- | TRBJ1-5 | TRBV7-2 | ASSLVSAVNQPQH
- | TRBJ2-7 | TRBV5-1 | ASSPPGRYSYEQY
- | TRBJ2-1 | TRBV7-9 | ASSLLAGLAGGNEQF
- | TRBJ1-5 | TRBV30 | AWSPDRGDNQPQH
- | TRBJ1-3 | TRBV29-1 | SVEKRGSGNTIY
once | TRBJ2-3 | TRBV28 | ASSPTGVTDTQY
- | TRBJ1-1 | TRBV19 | ASTYRGIQGVMRTEAF
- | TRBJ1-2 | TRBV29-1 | SVEVDIIGGYT
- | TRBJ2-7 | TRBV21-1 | ASSIRKPSYEQY
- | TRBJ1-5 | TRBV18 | ASSLPGDSNQPQH
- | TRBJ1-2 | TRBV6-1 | ASKVGNDYGYT
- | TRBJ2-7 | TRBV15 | ATSRDQGDAYEQY
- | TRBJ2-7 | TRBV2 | AGRGAAEQY
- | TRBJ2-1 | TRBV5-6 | ASSLLDGNEQF
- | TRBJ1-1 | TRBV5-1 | ASSPTVPRTEAF
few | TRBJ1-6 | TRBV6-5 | ASASRQGQSPLH
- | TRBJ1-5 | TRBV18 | ASSPDISNQPQH
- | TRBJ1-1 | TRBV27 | AVRQRVNTEAF
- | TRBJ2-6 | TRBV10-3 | AISESISGAGANVLT
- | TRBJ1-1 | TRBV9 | ASSVTPEIWTEAF
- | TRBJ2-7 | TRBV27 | ASRPTGAPYEQY
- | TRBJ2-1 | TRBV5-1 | ASSTRTYNEQF
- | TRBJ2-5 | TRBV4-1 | ASSLGTGNLQETQY
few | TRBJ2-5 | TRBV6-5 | ASSYGRGGDETQY
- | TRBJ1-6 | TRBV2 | ASTGPVDNSPLH
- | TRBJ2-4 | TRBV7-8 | ASSPTGGSKNIQY
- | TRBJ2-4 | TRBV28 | ASSGATKNIQY
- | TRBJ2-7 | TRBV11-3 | ASTLVASSYEQY
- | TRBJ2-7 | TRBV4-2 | ASSLGQPFYEQY
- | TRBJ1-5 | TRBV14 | ASSQDLAGFRQGGNQPQH
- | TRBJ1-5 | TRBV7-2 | ASSAGTGGSNQPQH
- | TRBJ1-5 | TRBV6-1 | ASSGAFLANQPQH
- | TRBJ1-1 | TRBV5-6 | ASSLAGGSEAF
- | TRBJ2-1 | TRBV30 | AWSVLDRGQRWLTNEQF
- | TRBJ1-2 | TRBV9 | ASRDRVEGYT
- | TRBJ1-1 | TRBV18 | ASSRGQGMNTEAF
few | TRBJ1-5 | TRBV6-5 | ASSRQGASNQPQH
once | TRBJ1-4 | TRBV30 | AWGTVEKLF